This T cell receptor beta chain was recovered during a study of beta chain features in type 1 diabetes. On the study more broadly: Sorted cells from all samples, numbering about 99,000,000, were examined. Study-level results: For Type 1 diabetes patients, all four CD4+ subsets carried TCRB CDR3s that were moderately but significantly shorter. Patients' naive, central memory and regulatory TCRB repertoires appeared more alike than those of healthy donors.

Every isolated RNA sample was fully reverse transcribed, so sequencing captured expressed TCRB transcripts. Clones were read by immunoSEQ multiplex PCR, and TCRdb kept only the in-frame ones, dropping some. Of roughly 340,000 clones in the sample, 13% were seen once. Germline V gene data show CDR1 as SGHRS and CDR2 as YFSETQ. The CDR3 length is 13 residues. This clone showed up just a few times. The target antigen is unknown. This clonotype was sampled from a young woman with type 1 diabetes. The sequenced sample consisted of naive CD4+ T cells from blood. V usage is TRBV5-1 and J usage is TRBJ2-5; 11 bases align to TRBD1. The DNA end is more similar to TRBJ2-7, so the J call may be wrong. CDR3 protein: CASSWGTGGEQYF. CDR3 bases: TGCGCCAGCAGCTGGGGGACAGGGGGCGAGCAGTACTTC.